One and the same sample provided the 12 T cell receptor beta chains below, sequenced in a study of early T cells in non-severe SARS-CoV-2 infection. MiXCR was run by TCRdb on the 5' RACE reads, yielding one entry per CDR3 protein. The sample contains some 71,000 distinct CDR3 sequences, 10% to 15% of which appear only once. Sequenced input: whole blood. Every receptor here comes from an adult who was a healthcare worker with PCR-confirmed SARS-CoV-2 infection or an uninfected control (not recorded which).

The chain links TRBV5-1 to TRBJ2-4; D is perhaps TRBD1 (5 bases). The CDR3 is made up of 16 amino acids. Trimming pared 1 base from V and 0 bases from J, leaving 11 bases between. Germline assignment: CDR1 SGHRS and CDR2 YFSETQ. The CDR3 nucleotides are TGCGCCAGCAGCTTGATTACAGGAGCAGCCAAAAACATTCAGTACTTC. It translates to CASSLITGAAKNIQYF.

This clonotype was detected a few times. This chain joins TRBV18 and TRBJ1-1; D remains ambiguous. Trimming took 0 bases from V and 5 from J, leaving 10 bases between them. Per germline, CDR1 KGHSH and CDR2 LQKENI. The CDR3 extends over 14 amino acids. CDR3 bases: TGTGCCAGCTCACCACCCCCCCGAGGGACTGAAGCTTTCTTT. Its protein is CASSPPPRGTEAFF.

The chain employs TRBV18 and TRBJ2-7, with unresolved D. Germline CDR1 is KGHSH and CDR2 is LQKENI. The CDR3 runs 15 residues. V gave up 5 bases and J gave up 5 bases, with 19 bases separating them. Written as DNA, the CDR3 is TGTGCCAGCTCAGCTCAGCGCCTTAGCAACCACGAGCAGTACTTC. This encodes CASSAQRLSNHEQYF. The full variable domain, its missing parts supplied by reference TRBV18 and TRBJ2-7, is NAGVMQNPRHLVRRRGQEARLRCSPMKGHSHVYWYRQLPEEGLKFMVYLQKENIIDESGMPKERFSAEFPKEGPSILRIQQVVRGDSAAYFCASSAQRLSNHEQYFGPGTRLTVT.

This clonotype was recorded many times. The chain recombines TRBV18 with TRBJ1-1; D ambiguous. Germline V gives CDR1 KGHSH, CDR2 LQKENI. V lost 3 bases and J 0 bases, leaving 8 bases between the germline ends. This CDR3 has 14 amino acids. The CDR3 sequence is CASSPMAVNTEAFF. The CDR3 region has the DNA TGTGCCAGCTCACCCATGGCGGTGAACACTGAAGCTTTCTTT. The variable domain in full, with the rest retrieved from reference TRBV18 and TRBJ1-1, is NAGVMQNPRHLVRRRGQEARLRCSPMKGHSHVYWYRQLPEEGLKFMVYLQKENIIDESGMPKERFSAEFPKEGPSILRIQQVVRGDSAAYFCASSPMAVNTEAFFGQGTRLTVV.

V gene TRBV2 combines with J gene TRBJ1-6, with TRBD1 matching 8 bases. V lost 6 bases to trimming and J lost 2 bases; unmatched junction nucleotides: 6. CDR3 size: 16 residues. The germline CDR1 and CDR2 sequences are SNHLY and FYNNEI. CDR3 sequence: CASRLQGDPYNSPLHF. The DNA for the CDR3 is TGTGCCAGCAGACTACAGGGGGACCCCTATAATTCACCCCTCCACTTT.

This clonotype was seen a few times. V gene TRBV2 combines with J gene TRBJ1-2; D unclear. V lost 2 bases and J lost 2, with 6 bases in between. Germline V gives CDR1 SNHLY, CDR2 FYNNEI. The CDR3 loop spans 13 amino acids. The CDR3 DNA sequence: TGTGCCAGCAGTGAACATGTGAACTATGGCTACACCTTC. Translated, it gives CASSEHVNYGYTF.

As regards this clonotype: With a much larger clone just one base away, this may be a read error. The CDR3 does not end in the conserved phenylalanine or tryptophan, so this is likely a read error. The gene calls are TRBV11-2 and TRBJ2-7; D remains unclear. V was cut by 5 bases and J by 10 bases, with 12 bases left in between. The CDR3 loop spans 11 amino acids. Germline CDR1 reads SGHAT; CDR2 reads FQNNGV. The CDR3 nucleotides are TGTGCCAGCAGCGGAAACAGATTCCAGTACTCC. Residues: CASSGNRFQYS.

The chain uses TRBV2 and TRBJ1-4; 8 nucleotides align to TRBD1. CDR1 is SNHLY and CDR2 is FYNNEI in the germline V gene. This CDR3 contains 12 residues. V was pared by 11 bases and J by 3 bases, with 2 bases of the junction left unmatched. Here the CDR3 reads CAGTGANEKLFF. DNA for the CDR3: TGTGCCGGGACAGGAGCTAATGAAAAACTGTTTTTT.

This clonotype has a handful of counts. This chain uses TRBV19 with TRBJ2-1; no clear D. CDR3 size: 13 residues. The V gene lost 3 bases and the J gene lost 1 base, with 4 bases spanning the gap. Germline V gives CDR1 LNHDA, CDR2 SQIVND (reference sequence). CDR3 DNA: TGTGCCAGTAGTATTAGTTCCTACAATGAGCAGTTCTTC. It specifies CASSISSYNEQFF. Combining the CDR3 with reference TRBV19 and TRBJ2-1 gives the whole variable domain DGGITQSPKYLFRKEGQNVTLSCEQNLNHDAMYWYRQDPGQGLRLIYYSQIVNDFQKGDIAEGYSVSREKKESFPLTVTSAQKNPTAFYLCASSISSYNEQFFGPGTRLTVL.

This clonotype was counted many times. The rearrangement joins TRBV6-4 to TRBJ2-1, with TRBD2 identical over 13 bases. Germline assignment: CDR1 MRHNA and CDR2 SNTAGT. The CDR3 totals 15 residues. The V segment lost 4 bases and the J segment 7 bases; nucleotides outside the gene matches: 4. The CDR3: CASSGTSGSVNEQFF. DNA for the CDR3: TGTGCCAGCAGTGGGACTAGCGGGAGTGTAAATGAGCAGTTCTTC.

This clonotype was detected ten times or more. The chain recombines TRBV7-9 with TRBJ2-1; 9 positions match TRBD1. V dropped 5 bases and J dropped 7; count of bases not matched to a gene: 9. CDR1 is SEHNR, CDR2 FQNEAQ, per germline (reference sequence). CDR3 length: 15 residues. The CDR3 DNA follows: TGTGCCAGCAGCCAAAGGGGGACAGGGTCGAATGAGCAGTTCTTC. Protein: CASSQRGTGSNEQFF.

The sample holds many counts of this clonotype. V is TRBV7-2 and J is TRBJ2-5; D remains ambiguous. The CDR3 spans 14 residues. Between the trimmed V and J ends, which lost 5 bases and 5 bases, there was a span of 15 bases. The germline CDR1 and CDR2 sequences are SGHTA and FQGNSA. The CDR3 spells CASSHEQRQETQYF. The DNA of the CDR3 is TGTGCCAGCAGCCACGAGCAACGCCAGGAGACCCAGTACTTC.